What follows are 9 T cell receptor beta chains derived from one specimen sequenced in a study of cytomegalovirus exposure and HLA in healthy donors. With 60 Vbeta and 13 Jbeta primers, the PCR was carried out. Assay used: immunoSEQ multiplex PCR; TCRdb lists only in-frame clones, some missing. The specimen's table records 190,000 or so clones. The sample was PBMCs. These receptors were collected from a boy aged 5-17 years in good health and CMV-seronegative.

This chain joins TRBV28 and TRBJ2-7, with 9 bases aligning to TRBD1. The germline gives CDR1 MDHEN, CDR2 SYDVKM. Germline trimming cut 2 bases from V and 7 bases from J; bases unmatched to any gene: 18. The CDR3 is 18 residues long. This chain's CDR3 is CASSLGPLGQGTRGEQYF. The CDR3 DNA reads as TGTGCCAGCAGTTTAGGTCCGTTAGGACAGGGGACCCGAGGGGAGCAGTACTTC.

The chain combines TRBV9 with TRBJ2-7, with D hard to call. Germline CDR1 SGDLS, CDR2 YYNGEE. The CDR3 covers 12 residues. V shed 4 bases and J shed 11 bases, with 16 bases lying between them. CDR3 sequence (DNA): TGTGCCAGCAGCTCCCATCTTGATACTAAGTACTTC. Protein: CASSSHLDTKYF.

This chain links TRBV4-1 with TRBJ2-3, with 11 bases matching TRBD2. Unmatched junction bases numbered 13, after V lost 3 bases and J lost 2 bases. Germline loops: CDR1 MGHRA, CDR2 YSYEKL. The CDR3 runs 19 residues. CDR3 coding DNA: TGCGCCAGCAGCCAGAATCTAGCGGGGGGCCACGATATCACAGATACGCAGTATTTT. Encoded protein: CASSQNLAGGHDITDTQYF.

The chain is built from TRBV7-2 and TRBJ2-2, with 8 bases fitting TRBD1. Germline V lookup: CDR1 SGHTA, CDR2 FQGNSA. Germline trimming cut 4 bases from V and 7 bases from J; bases unmatched to any gene: 5. This CDR3 has 14 residues. The CDR3: CASSSQGASGELFF. Here the CDR3 DNA reads TGTGCCAGCAGCTCCCAGGGGGCTAGCGGGGAGCTGTTTTTT. Based on the CDR3 plus reference TRBV7-2 and TRBJ2-2, the full variable domain is GAGVSQSPSNKVTEKGKDVELRCDPISGHTALYWYRQSLGQGLEFLIYFQGNSAPDKSGLPSDRFSAERTGGSVSTLTIQRTQQEDSAVYLCASSSQGASGELFFGEGSRLTVL.

This chain links TRBV15 with TRBJ2-7; 8 bases align to TRBD1. In germline, CDR1 is LNHNV, CDR2 YYDKDF (reference sequence). CDR3 length: 13 residues. The ends lost 4 bases at V and 3 bases at J; junction bases unmatched: 2. CDR3 nucleotides: TGTGCCACCAGCACAGGACAGGGCTACGAGCAGTACTTC. Protein: CATSTGQGYEQYF.

The chain combines TRBV4-3 with TRBJ2-2; possible D gene TRBD2, 6 bases. V was cut by 0 bases and J by 6 bases, with 8 bases left in between. CDR1 and CDR2 from the germline V gene are LGHNA and YSLEER. CDR3 size: 14 residues. The CDR3: CASSQDREPGELFF. The CDR3 DNA reads as TGCGCCAGCAGCCAAGATCGGGAGCCCGGGGAGCTGTTTTTT.

The chain employs TRBV20-1 and TRBJ1-5; 7 nucleotides match TRBD1. Germline V gene lookup returns CDR1 DFQATT and CDR2 SNEGSKA (reference sequence). The V and J ends lost 5 bases and 13 bases, in that order; junction bases with no gene match: 8. The CDR3 contains 11 residues. The CDR3 coding sequence is TGCAGTGCTGAAGAACAGGGGCCTCAGCATTTT. Its protein product is CSAEEQGPQHF.

The chain is built from TRBV28 and TRBJ1-2; D not resolved. The CDR3 has 14 amino acids. The germline CDR1 and CDR2 sequences are MDHEN and SYDVKM. Trimming removed 7 bases at V and 6 bases at J, with 18 bases between. Written as DNA, the CDR3 is TGTGCCAGCACCTCGGGATCCCTGGGCCATGGCTACACCTTC. Its protein product is CASTSGSLGHGYTF.

This rearrangement joins TRBV7-8 to TRBJ2-2; possibly TRBD2 for D (6 bases). The CDR3 runs 16 residues. Trimming removed 2 bases at V and 7 bases at J, with 17 bases between. The germline V gene encodes CDR1 SGHVS and CDR2 FQNEAQ. The CDR3 DNA is TGTGCCAGCAGCTTATTTGGTTGGAGGGGAGGCGGGGAGCTGTTTTTT. This codes for CASSLFGWRGGGELFF.